The T cell receptor (beta chain) under discussion was sequenced for a study of blood T cell repertoires in COVID-19. Across the whole study: COVID-19 samples, acute and convalescent, were from the United States, Italy and Spain.

Per the authors' pipeline: Nucleated cell counts were estimated from reference gene primer amplification. Clones were read by immunoSEQ multiplex PCR, and TCRdb kept only the in-frame ones, dropping some. The V and J calls and clone size are taken from that table; D and trimming were inferred from the DNA. The sample holds over 200,000 clones; about 89% are singletons and the top ten take just under 9%. Cohort assignment relied on participant-reported clinical history. Two negative PCRs, clearance, or symptom resolution characterized the recovered Cohort 3 donors. Sample: PBMCs or T cells enriched from blood (not recorded which). The clonotype comes from a middle-aged man who had recovered from COVID-19.

CDR3 region: CASSPTLRTGNDYGYTF. The CDR3, as DNA: TGTGCCAGCTCACCTACTTTACGGACAGGGAATGACTATGGCTACACCTTC. This chain links TRBV18 with TRBJ1-2; 8 nucleotides line up with TRBD1. V dropped 3 bases and J dropped 3; count of bases not matched to a gene: 12. The CDR3 runs to 17 residues. Per germline, CDR1 KGHSH and CDR2 LQKENI.